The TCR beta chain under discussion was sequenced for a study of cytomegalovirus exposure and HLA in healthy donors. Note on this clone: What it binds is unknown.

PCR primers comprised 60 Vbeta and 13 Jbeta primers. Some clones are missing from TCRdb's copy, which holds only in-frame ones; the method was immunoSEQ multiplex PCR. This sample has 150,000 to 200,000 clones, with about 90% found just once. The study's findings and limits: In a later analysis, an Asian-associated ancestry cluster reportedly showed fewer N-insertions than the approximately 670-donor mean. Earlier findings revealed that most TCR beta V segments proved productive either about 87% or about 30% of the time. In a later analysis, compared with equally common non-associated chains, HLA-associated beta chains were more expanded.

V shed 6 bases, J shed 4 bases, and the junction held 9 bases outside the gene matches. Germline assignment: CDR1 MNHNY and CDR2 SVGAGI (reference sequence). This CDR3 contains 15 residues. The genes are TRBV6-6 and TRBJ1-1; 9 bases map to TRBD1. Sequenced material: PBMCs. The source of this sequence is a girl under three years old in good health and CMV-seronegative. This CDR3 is CASRDRQGEGTEAFF. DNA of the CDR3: TGTGCCAGCAGGGATCGACAGGGGGAAGGCACTGAAGCTTTCTTT.